This entry lists 27 T cell receptor beta chains sequenced from one sample in a study of radiation and T cells in renal cell carcinoma. Regarding treatment: treatment-naive control, cytoreductive nephrectomy. Produced via immunoSEQ multiplex PCR; TCRdb's table is partial and in-frame only. The sample includes some 8,400 clones, around 61% of them seen just once. Material: tumor tissue, obtained from a patient whose treatment was nephrectomy without radiotherapy. Receptor source: a man between 60 and 70 years old with renal cell carcinoma.

V gene TRBV4-1 combines with J gene TRBJ2-3; weak D call: TRBD2 (5 bases). CDR1 is MGHRA, CDR2 YSYEKL, per germline. The CDR3 has 19 amino acids. The V gene lost 0 bases and the J gene lost 0 bases, with 19 bases spanning the gap. DNA for the CDR3: TGCGCCAGCAGCCAAGATTGGCAGGTTACCTCGGGGAGCACAGATACGCAGTATTTT. Translated, it gives CASSQDWQVTSGSTDTQYF.

A few counts support this clone. This chain links TRBV4-1 with TRBJ1-4; 8 bases line up with TRBD1. CDR1 and CDR2 from the germline V gene are MGHRA and YSYEKL. This CDR3 spans 14 amino acids. Trimming took 4 bases from V and 8 from J; bases not matched to a gene: 6. The CDR3 loop is CASSPDRGQEKLFF. The CDR3 DNA reads TGCGCCAGCAGCCCAGACAGGGGTCAGGAAAAACTGTTTTTT.

This clone is categorized as medium-sized. The sample has other DNA sequences that encode this CDR3 too. The CDR3 region has the DNA TGTGCCAGCAGCCAGGACTCCTACGAGCAGTACTTC. This encodes CASSQDSYEQYF. The V gene is TRBV4-2, the J gene TRBJ2-7; D is ambiguous. Per germline, CDR1 LGHNA and CDR2 YNFKEQ. Trimming took 3 bases from V and 0 from J, leaving 3 bases between them. This CDR3 comprises 12 residues.

This clone was seen only once. The chain recombines TRBV7-3 with TRBJ2-7, with TRBD1 as a possible D gene (6 bases). The V gene's germline CDR1 is SGHTA and CDR2 FQGTGA. Trimming took off 2 bases at V and 5 bases at J, with 16 bases between the two ends. This CDR3 comprises 15 residues. This chain's CDR3 is CASSLVKGGVDEQYF. The CDR3, as DNA: TGTGCCAGCAGCTTAGTCAAAGGGGGAGTCGACGAGCAGTACTTC. Variable domain in full (rest from reference TRBV7-3 and TRBJ2-7): GAGVSQTPSNKVTEKGKYVELRCDPISGHTALYWYRQSLGQGPEFLIYFQGTGAADDSGLPNDRFFAVRPEGSVSTLKIQRTERGDSAVYLCASSLVKGGVDEQYFGPGTRLTVT.

The chain is built from TRBV5-6 and TRBJ1-1, with D possibly TRBD1 on 5 matching bases. Per germline, CDR1 SGHDT and CDR2 YYEEEE. V was clipped by 2 bases and J by 1 base, with 9 bases between them. This CDR3 region has 14 residues. Here the CDR3 DNA reads TGTGCCAGCAGCTTATGGGGGGAGAACACTGAAGCTTTCTTT. It codes for CASSLWGENTEAFF. Filled out from reference TRBV5-6 and TRBJ1-1, the complete variable domain reads DAGVTQSPTHLIKTRGQQVTLRCSPKSGHDTVSWYQQALGQGPQFIFQYYEEEERQRGNFPDRFSGHQFPNYSSELNVNALLLGDSALYLCASSLWGENTEAFFGQGTRLTVV.

The genes are TRBV27 and TRBJ2-5; 7 positions match TRBD2. The germline gives CDR1 MNHEY, CDR2 SMNVEV (reference sequence). The CDR3 has 11 residues. The V and J ends lost 8 bases and 3 bases, in that order; junction bases with no gene match: 0. The CDR3 DNA sequence: TGTGCCAGCCGGGGGGAAGAGACCCAGTACTTC. It translates to CASRGEETQYF.

The rearrangement uses TRBV19 and TRBJ2-3; weak D call: TRBD2 (5 bases). In germline, CDR1 is LNHDA, CDR2 SQIVND (reference sequence). V was cut by 8 bases and J by 3 bases, with 18 bases left in between. There are 15 residues in the CDR3. CDR3 loop: CASRRLREGTDTQYF. The CDR3 region has the DNA TGTGCCAGTCGTCGGCTGAGGGAAGGAACAGATACGCAGTATTTT. Filled out from reference TRBV19 and TRBJ2-3, the complete variable domain reads DGGITQSPKYLFRKEGQNVTLSCEQNLNHDAMYWYRQDPGQGLRLIYYSQIVNDFQKGDIAEGYSVSREKKESFPLTVTSAQKNPTAFYLCASRRLREGTDTQYFGPGTRLTVL.

V gene TRBV11-2 combines with J gene TRBJ2-6; no clear D. The CDR3 runs to 17 residues. Germline CDR1 SGHAT, CDR2 FQNNGV. V was clipped by 5 bases and J by 0 bases, with 14 bases between them. CDR3 bases: TGTGCCAGCAGCCCTCGGAGCATCAGCTCTGGGGCCAACGTCCTGACTTTC. It is translated as CASSPRSISSGANVLTF.

This clone is labeled as large. The J gene is TRBJ1-1, the V gene TRBV7-8, with D possibly TRBD1 on 5 matching bases. The CDR3 has 14 amino acids. Trimming cost V 2 bases and J 1 base, with 8 bases left between them. Germline lookup yields CDR1 SGHVS and CDR2 FQNEAQ. CDR3 DNA sequence: TGTGCCAGCAGCTTATGGGGGGAGAACACTGAAGCTTTCTTT. This sequence encodes CASSLWGENTEAFF.

This rearrangement joins TRBV2 to TRBJ1-5; the D is unclear. This CDR3 contains 14 residues. V lost 3 bases and J 2 bases, leaving 8 bases between the germline ends. CDR1 SNHLY and CDR2 FYNNEI come from the germline V gene. DNA of the CDR3: TGTGCCAGCAGTGATCGGTCCGGCAATCAGCCCCAGCATTTT. It translates to CASSDRSGNQPQHF. Combining the CDR3 with reference TRBV2 and TRBJ1-5 gives the whole variable domain EPEVTQTPSHQVTQMGQEVILRCVPISNHLYFYWYRQILGQKVEFLVSFYNNEISEKSEIFDDQFSVERPDGSNFTLKIRSTKLEDSAMYFCASSDRSGNQPQHFGDGTRLSIL.

The CDR3 spells CASSLRRSSGYQETQYF. The CDR3 region has the DNA TGTGCCAGCAGCCTACGAAGATCTAGCGGGTATCAAGAGACCCAGTACTTC. V and J are TRBV11-2 and TRBJ2-5, with 8 bases aligning to TRBD2. Germline values: CDR1 SGHAT, CDR2 FQNNGV. There are 17 residues in the CDR3. V gave up 5 bases and J gave up 2 bases; unmatched junction bases: 13.

The chain carries TRBV25-1 and TRBJ1-1; D perhaps matches TRBD1 (5 bases). Germline V gives CDR1 MGHDK, CDR2 SYGVNS. CDR3 length: 17 residues. With 0 bases removed from V and 6 bases from J, the gap between germline ends came to 20 bases. CDR3 sequence reads: CASSEYEGRPLGAEAFF. DNA for the CDR3: TGTGCCAGCAGTGAATATGAGGGCAGGCCCCTGGGGGCTGAAGCTTTCTTT. Filled out from reference TRBV25-1 and TRBJ1-1, the complete variable domain reads EADIYQTPRYLVIGTGKKITLECSQTMGHDKMYWYQQDPGMELHLIHYSYGVNSTEKGDLSSESTVSRIRTEHFPLTLESARPSHTSQYLCASSEYEGRPLGAEAFFGQGTRLTVV.

This sequence joins TRBV9 and TRBJ2-5; 15 bases are a match to TRBD2. V shed 2 bases, J shed 2 bases, and the junction held 7 bases outside the gene matches. The CDR3 contains 18 residues. The V gene's germline CDR1 is SGDLS and CDR2 YYNGEE. The CDR3 DNA reads as TGTGCCAGCAGCGTTGGGACTAGCGGGGGGACCATACAAGAGACCCAGTACTTC. Its protein product is CASSVGTSGGTIQETQYF.

This clone was counted a few times. The rearrangement joins TRBV5-4 to TRBJ1-1; TRBD1 aligns across 7 bases. Trimming cost V 4 bases and J 5 bases; bases outside gene matches: 8. The CDR3 spans 14 residues. CDR1 is SGHNT, CDR2 YYREEE, per germline (reference sequence). The DNA of the CDR3 is TGTGCCAGCAGCCCCCGGACAGGACAAACTGAAGCTTTCTTT. It translates to CASSPRTGQTEAFF.

The CDR3 reads CASSPFGGEWWNTIYF. The CDR3 nucleotides read TGTGCCAGCAGCCCCTTCGGGGGGGAGTGGTGGAACACCATATATTTT. The chain joins TRBV5-6 to TRBJ1-3; possible D gene TRBD1, 5 bases. V was shortened by 4 bases and J by 7 bases, with 21 bases between the two germline ends. Germline V CDR1 and CDR2: SGHDT, YYEEEE. This CDR3 is 16 amino acids long.

The rearrangement links TRBV6-5 to TRBJ1-2, with a weak D call TRBD1 (6 bases). The ends were cut back, 5 bases at V and 4 bases at J, with 11 bases in the middle. The CDR3 extends over 13 amino acids. Looked up from germline, CDR1 is MNHEY and CDR2 is SVGAGI. DNA for the CDR3: TGTGCCAGCAGTCCAGGACAGTTCTATGGCTACACCTTC. Translating it yields CASSPGQFYGYTF.

This clone has only a few counts. The chain couples TRBV5-1 to TRBJ1-5; TRBD1 agrees at 10 bases. Germline V gene lookup returns CDR1 SGHRS and CDR2 YFSETQ. This CDR3 is 14 amino acids long. V shed 3 bases and J 5 bases; nucleotides not matched to a gene: 2. The CDR3: CASSWGTGDQPQHF. CDR3 DNA: TGCGCCAGCAGCTGGGGGACAGGGGATCAGCCCCAGCATTTT.

The chain links TRBV7-9 to TRBJ2-2; D call uncertain. CDR3 length equals 12 residues. Germline CDR1 SEHNR, CDR2 FQNEAQ (reference sequence). With 2 bases removed from V and 4 bases from J, the gap between germline ends came to 2 bases. The CDR3 DNA follows: TGTGCCAGCAGCTTAAGCACCGGGGAGCTGTTTTTT. Translated, it gives CASSLSTGELFF. The full variable domain, in which reference TRBV7-9 and TRBJ2-2 provide the parts outside the CDR3, is DTGVSQNPRHKITKRGQNVTFRCDPISEHNRLYWYRQTLGQGPEFLTYFQNEAQLEKSRLLSDRFSAERPKGSFSTLEIQRTEQGDSAMYLCASSLSTGELFFGEGSRLTVL.

V and J are TRBV9 and TRBJ2-1; possible D gene TRBD1, 6 bases. The CDR3 length is 13 residues. V was trimmed by 3 bases and J by 12 bases, leaving 16 bases between them. Per the germline V gene, CDR1 is SGDLS and CDR2 is YYNGEE. DNA for the CDR3: TGTGCCAGCAGCGGACAGGATTCGGGCGGGCAGTTCTTC. It encodes CASSGQDSGGQFF.

The chain links TRBV7-6 to TRBJ1-1; D is uncertain. V was pared by 3 bases and J by 0 bases, with 11 bases between. The CDR3 sequence is 15 residues long. Germline-derived CDR1 and CDR2 are SGHVS and FNYEAQ. CDR3 residues: CASSFLTDMNTEAFF. The CDR3 DNA reads TGTGCCAGCAGCTTTTTAACAGACATGAACACTGAAGCTTTCTTT.

The rearrangement links TRBV5-5 to TRBJ2-7; D is unresolved. V lost 0 bases to trimming and J lost 4 bases, with 8 bases between them. The CDR3 runs 13 residues. Germline CDR1 SGHKS, CDR2 YYEKEE (reference sequence). DNA for the CDR3: TGTGCCAGCAGCTTGGCCAATAGGTACGAGCAGTACTTC. Its translation: CASSLANRYEQYF.

CDR3 sequence: CASSGISYNSPLHF. CDR3 nucleotide sequence: TGTGCCAGCAGTGGGATTTCCTATAATTCACCCCTCCACTTT. The chain couples TRBV2 to TRBJ1-6; D gene unclear. Germline V CDR1 and CDR2: SNHLY, FYNNEI. Trimming took off 4 bases at V and 1 base at J, with 5 bases between the two ends. CDR3 size: 14 residues.

V is TRBV7-2 and J is TRBJ2-3; unclear D gene. Germline V lookup: CDR1 SGHTA, CDR2 FQGNSA. The CDR3 length is 14 residues. Trimming removed 5 bases at V and 1 base at J, with 10 bases between. In DNA, the CDR3 is TGTGCCAGCAGCCCCGGTATAGGCACAGATACGCAGTATTTT. It codes for CASSPGIGTDTQYF.

Only a few counts were recorded for this clone. The gene calls are TRBV5-4 and TRBJ1-2; tentative D call: TRBD1 (6 bases). Trimming pared 0 bases from V and 7 bases from J, leaving 13 bases between. The CDR3 extends over 14 amino acids. Germline values: CDR1 SGHNT, CDR2 YYREEE (reference sequence). The CDR3 protein is CASSLAGRGVGYTF. CDR3 sequence (DNA): TGTGCCAGCAGCTTGGCGGGCAGGGGAGTTGGCTACACCTTC.

The V gene is TRBV19, the J gene TRBJ1-2; the match to TRBD1 covers 8 bases. This CDR3 has 15 amino acids. V shed 8 bases, J shed 3 bases, and the junction held 11 bases outside the gene matches. Germline CDR1 is LNHDA and CDR2 is SQIVND (reference sequence). The CDR3 DNA reads as TGTGCCAGTTTTATCCCAGGGGGCGCCGACTATGGCTACACCTTC. It yields the protein CASFIPGGADYGYTF.

Regarding this clone: Other DNA sequences from this sample encode an identical CDR3 as well. CDR3 sequence reads: CASSQEFGGGTDTQYF. The DNA of the CDR3 is TGCGCCAGCAGCCAAGAGTTCGGGGGGGGCACAGATACGCAGTATTTT. The chain couples TRBV4-3 to TRBJ2-3; 8 bases line up with TRBD2. The CDR3 consists of 16 residues. Trimming cost V 0 bases and J 1 base; bases outside gene matches: 3. Germline V gene lookup returns CDR1 LGHNA and CDR2 YSLEER.

This clone has only one observation. This chain links TRBV28 with TRBJ2-1, with D tentatively TRBD2 (5 bases). The CDR3 has 12 amino acids. Between the trimmed V and J ends, which lost 7 bases and 5 bases, there was a span of 9 bases. Germline CDR1 is MDHEN and CDR2 is SYDVKM. The DNA of the CDR3 is TGTGCCAGCACTTTTAGCGACAATGAGCAGTTCTTC. Translating it yields CASTFSDNEQFF.